This T cell receptor (beta chain) derives from a study of OX40 agonist ivuxolimab in advanced cancers. Notes on the research overall: The costimulatory receptor OX40 (CD134) was targeted by ivuxolimab, a fully human IgG2 agonistic monoclonal antibody. Intravenous ivuxolimab was administered to patients every 2 weeks at six dose levels: 0.01, 0.1, 0.3, 1.5, 3 and 10 mg/kg. Among the approximately 54 dose-escalation patients, around 19 had hepatocellular carcinoma, roughly 15 melanoma, 9 renal cell carcinoma and 9 head and neck cancer. In the dose-escalation cohort, 82.7% of patients were male, and the mean age was about 55 years, with a range of about 23 to 90. Patients were allowed to have had prior anti-PD-1, anti-PD-L1 or anti-CTLA-4 therapy, and approximately 37% of the dose-escalation patients had been treated with checkpoint inhibitors. Partial responses were achieved by three dose-escalation patients, of whom one had hepatocellular carcinoma and two had cutaneous melanoma. The purpose of peripheral TCRbeta sequencing was to test whether ivuxolimab changed TCR sequence diversity and led to clonal T-cell expansion. The paper describes the monotherapy dose-escalation part (N = 52 patients) of the phase I trial of ivuxolimab.

To sequence the TCRbeta CDR3 region, genomic DNA was isolated from the sorted cells. TCRbeta CDR3 regions were sequenced using the immunoSEQ Assay. TCRdb mirrors the immuneACCESS table, restricted to in-frame sequences. Some clones are absent from its copies; in checked studies, under half trace to an unresolved V gene, and the reason for the others is unknown. Recorded for this sample are about 77,000 clones; 85% to 90% of them occurred a single time. Around 2.4% of the sample comes from the top ten. Concerning this clone: Its specific antigen is unknown. Within one base of it there is no much larger clone, and no base qualities were kept.

Patients with a history of autoimmune disease or receiving systemic immunosuppression were excluded from the trial. Peripheral blood for TCR sequencing was collected from all dose cohorts at baseline, on cycle 4 day 1, and on cycle 7 day 1. Samples were obtained from an open-label, multicenter, first-in-human phase I dose-escalation trial of ivuxolimab. Adults with locally advanced or metastatic head and neck squamous cell, hepatocellular, melanoma or renal cell carcinoma were enrolled in the trial. Before TCR sequencing, CD4+ T cells and CD8+ T cells from peripheral blood were sorted into separate populations. Findings and caveats that apply to the study as a whole: Low levels of normalized T-cell clonal expansion were also seen in some patients who did not respond. At doses from 0.1 to 3.0 mg/kg, clonal expansion was seen in both CD4+ and CD8+ blood T cells between baseline and week 6. The antigen specificity of the peripheral T cells that underwent clonal expansion was not determined. In partial responders in the 0.1-3.0 mg/kg groups, normalized peripheral clonal expansion was found to be among the lowest, especially among CD8+ T cells. After ivuxolimab, expanded clones were on average more numerous among CD8+ T cells than among CD4+ T cells.

The CDR3 sequence holds 17 residues, the cysteine and phenylalanine included. CDR3 DNA only is kept here, 51 bases in frame from base 1. V trim: 0 bases; J trim: 5 bases; unmatched bases: 11. According to the germline V gene, CDR1 reads MGHRA and CDR2 reads YSYEKL. Source: CD4+ or CD8+ T cells sorted from blood, taken in a trial of the OX40 agonist ivuxolimab. The TCR comes from an adult with an advanced solid tumor such as melanoma, head and neck, liver or kidney cancer. The chain was built from TRBV4-1 and TRBJ2-7, and TRBD1 aligns with 9 junction nucleotides. The bases read TGCGCCAGCAGCCAAGAAGAGCGGACAGGGGCCTTTGACGAGCAGTACTTC. It specifies CASSQEERTGAFDEQYF.